What follows is one T cell receptor (beta chain) and its context. This clone has just one count. The antigen it recognizes is unknown. Base qualities are not at hand, and no much larger clone is one base apart. This entry belongs to a study of blood T cell repertoires in COVID-19 (dated by TCRdb to the early 2020s). With regard to the full study: Samples from collaborators originated in the United States, Italy and Spain and spanned both the acute and convalescent phases of COVID-19. Where available, HLA class I and class II types were obtained from metadata supplied by the sample provider rather than from assay-based typing. Subjects who had been exposed to COVID-19, were actively infected with it, or had recovered from it provided the deeply sampled blood TCRbeta repertoires that made up the dataset. The repertoires were released in a freely available public database intended as a resource for research on the immune response to SARS-CoV-2. The samples were drawn from the first 160 participants of the ongoing ImmuneRACE study and from more than 1,000 subjects provided by 6 global collaborators. A de-identified subject ID, COVID-19 status, age in years and sex were almost always included in the sample metadata. The prospective study material was composed of cDNA or gDNA derived from T cells, B-cell-depleted T cells, or PBMCs.

TCRbeta CDR3 regions were amplified from genomic DNA by means of the immunoSEQ Assay, a bias-controlled multiplex PCR. The published analysis was carried out like this. Nucleated cell counts per sample were estimated from amplification of reference gene primers within the assay. Sequence reads were collapsed and filtered to measure the absolute abundance of every unique TCRbeta CDR3 rearrangement. For each sample, productive Simpson clonality was calculated by taking the square root of Simpson's diversity index across productive rearrangements. TCRdb re-hosts the immuneACCESS table, in-frame sequences only. Its copies lack some clones; in the studies checked, an unresolved V gene accounts for under half of them, and the cause for the rest is not known. The DNA was the basis for D and trimming; V, J and clone size are from that table. The sample profile shows about 200,000 clones; roughly 90% of them were found once. Of the sample, under 7.5% is held by the ten largest clones.

From a lookup of the germline V gene, CDR1 and CDR2 are MDHEN and SYDVKM. From V the trimming removes 6 bases and from J it removes 5 bases, while the gene matches leave 11 bases of the junction unaccounted for. Counted from cysteine to phenylalanine, this CDR3 has 16 amino acids. Just the 48-base CDR3 DNA is kept, in frame starting at base 1. A second Seattle source provided samples from volunteer blood donors who had recovered from COVID-19. Whole blood was collected in K2EDTA tubes by collaborating institutions according to the institutions' own protocols. For TCRbeta analysis, collaborator samples were shipped as frozen whole blood, as isolated PBMCs, or as DNA extracted from either sample type. What the authors observed across the whole study: The amount of clinical and demographic metadata varied by source and participant and was provided uncurated.

The chain is encoded by TRBV28 joined to TRBJ2-2, and TRBD2 matches 8 of the central bases. Material: peripheral blood. The clonotype was recovered from a man aged 55-75 years who had recovered from COVID-19. The encoded CDR3 is CASRSLAGRQTGELFF. The base sequence is TGTGCCAGCAGAAGTCTAGCGGGTAGACAGACCGGGGAGCTGTTTTTT.